This TCR beta chain was recovered during a study of blood T cell repertoires in COVID-19. Study context: COVID-19 samples from acute and convalescent phases originated in the United States, Italy and Spain.

The CDR3 contains 13 residues. Germline-derived CDR1 and CDR2 are SGHTA and FQGNSA. Trimming took 5 bases from V and 5 from J, leaving 7 bases between them. Produced via immunoSEQ multiplex PCR; TCRdb's table is partial and in-frame only. This sample yields about 120,000 clones, of which roughly 84% are seen a single time; 3% to 4.5% belongs to the top ten. Sample: PBMCs or T cells enriched from blood (not recorded which). This receptor was taken from a woman in her 30s who had recovered from COVID-19. J is TRBJ1-6 and V is TRBV7-2, with no clear D. CDR3 in DNA: TGTGCCAGCAGCCTCGTTAATAATTCACCCCTCCACTTT. It codes for CASSLVNNSPLHF.